This T cell receptor (beta chain) was retrieved from a study of post-analysis software for immune sequencing data. The study's findings and limits: About five TRBV segments appeared more often in patients than in controls, and TRBV5-6, TRBV5-1 and TRBV20-1 were among these.

Included in the TCR beta cDNA libraries were unique molecular identifiers. TCRdb re-analysed the PCR reads in MiXCR, keeping a single row per CDR3 protein. Here the sample spans hundreds of thousands of distinct CDR3 sequences, 25% to 30% being singletons. Concerning this clonotype: Its antigen is not known. One base away lies a much larger clone, so this may be a sequencing read error.

This CDR3 has 15 residues. Per germline, CDR1 SGHRS and CDR2 YFSETQ. V gave up 2 bases and J gave up 7 bases, with 19 bases separating them. Material for sequencing was blood. The chain links TRBV5-1 to TRBJ2-7, with D possibly being TRBD1 (5 bases). This receptor was obtained from a girl aged 10 to 17 with multiple sclerosis. Here the CDR3 reads CASSLVPGSYNEQYF. CDR3 nucleotides: TGCGCCAGCAGCTTAGTGCCAGGGTCCTACAATGAGCAGTACTTC.